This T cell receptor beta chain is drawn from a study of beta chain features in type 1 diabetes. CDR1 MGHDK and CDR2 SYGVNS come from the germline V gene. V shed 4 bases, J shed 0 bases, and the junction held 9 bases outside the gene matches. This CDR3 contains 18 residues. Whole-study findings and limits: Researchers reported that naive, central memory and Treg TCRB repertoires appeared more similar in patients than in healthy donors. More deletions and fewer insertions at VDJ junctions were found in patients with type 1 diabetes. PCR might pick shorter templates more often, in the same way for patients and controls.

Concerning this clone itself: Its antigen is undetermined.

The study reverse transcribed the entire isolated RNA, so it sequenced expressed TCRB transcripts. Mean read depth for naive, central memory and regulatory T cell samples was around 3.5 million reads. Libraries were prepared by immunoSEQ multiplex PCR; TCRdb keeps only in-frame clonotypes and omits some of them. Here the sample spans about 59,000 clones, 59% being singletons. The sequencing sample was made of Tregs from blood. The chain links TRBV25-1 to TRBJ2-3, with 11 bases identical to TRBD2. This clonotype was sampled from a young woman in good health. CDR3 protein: CASSGGTSGLSSTDTQYF. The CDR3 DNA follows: TGTGCCAGCAGTGGGGGGACTAGCGGTTTATCTAGCACAGATACGCAGTATTTT. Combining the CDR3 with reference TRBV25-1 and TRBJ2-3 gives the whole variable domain EADIYQTPRYLVIGTGKKITLECSQTMGHDKMYWYQQDPGMELHLIHYSYGVNSTEKGDLSSESTVSRIRTEHFPLTLESARPSHTSQYLCASSGGTSGLSSTDTQYFGPGTRLTVL.